Below, 28 T cell receptor beta chains from the same sample are listed, as sequenced in a study of blood T cell repertoires in COVID-19 (dated by TCRdb to 2019 to 2021). Library preparation used the immunoSEQ multiplex PCR assay. What TCRdb holds here is the immuneACCESS table cut down to in-frame rearrangements. Part of the clones is not present; checked against another copy, under half of the missing clones reflect an unresolved V gene, and the others are unexplained. For this sample the table gives tens of thousands of clones, of which about 87% were detected only once. The ten top clones hold 5.8% of the sample. The sequenced sample was peripheral blood. These receptors were obtained from a man aged 45-60 years with active COVID-19.

Comments on this clone: One end of the junction is discordant with germline, which a read error may explain. CDR3 region: CASSVAEYTDTQYF. CDR3 sequence (DNA): TGTGCCAGCAGTGTAGCGGAGTACACAGATACGCAGTATTTT. This chain connects TRBV9 to TRBJ2-3; tentatively, D is TRBD2 (6 bases). CDR3 length equals 14 residues. In germline, CDR1 is SGDLS, CDR2 YYNGEE.

Only one count was recorded for this clone. The chain recombines TRBV6-1 with TRBJ1-2; D is perhaps TRBD1 (6 bases). Between the trimmed V and J ends, which lost 2 bases and 8 bases, there was a span of 18 bases. This CDR3 spans 15 amino acids. The germline V gene encodes CDR1 MNHNS and CDR2 SASEGT. DNA for the CDR3: TGTGCCAGCAGTGAACAGGGGTGGGGTTTGCACGGCTACACCTTC. This translates into CASSEQGWGLHGYTF.

The rearrangement links TRBV6-2 or TRBV6-3 to TRBJ2-1; 9 bases are shared with TRBD2. The V gene's germline CDR1 is MNHEY and CDR2 SVGEGT. After removal of 6 bases from V and 7 bases from J, the junction contained 16 bases not matched to a gene. This CDR3 is built from 17 residues. The CDR3 nucleotides are TGTGCCAGCAGCTATAACCCCCCGGGACTAGCCTTAAATGAGCAGTTCTTC. Residues: CASSYNPPGLALNEQFF.

V usage is TRBV7-6 and J usage is TRBJ2-7; D is possibly TRBD2 (7 bases). The V end was cut by 0 bases, the J end by 3 bases, with 15 bases between. CDR1 is SGHVS and CDR2 is FNYEAQ in the germline V gene. This CDR3 region has 16 residues. The CDR3 DNA reads as TGTGCCAGCAGCTTAGCTTTGGGGGGGCCTTACTACGAGCAGTACTTC. It encodes CASSLALGGPYYEQYF.

V usage is TRBV20-1 and J usage is TRBJ2-7; 7 bases map to TRBD2. From germline, CDR1 is DFQATT and CDR2 SNEGSKA (reference sequence). After removal of 3 bases from V and 0 bases from J, the junction contained 8 bases not matched to a gene. The CDR3 loop spans 15 amino acids. The CDR3 sequence: CSASQLAPYSYEQYF. Here the CDR3 DNA reads TGCAGTGCTAGTCAACTAGCGCCCTACTCCTACGAGCAGTACTTC.

This clone was seen only a few times. The chain is built from TRBV9 and TRBJ2-5; 7 nucleotides line up with TRBD1. V lost 4 bases to trimming and J lost 1 base; unmatched junction nucleotides: 4. This CDR3 contains 14 residues. Looked up from germline, CDR1 is SGDLS and CDR2 is YYNGEE. This CDR3 reads CASSTWTGQETQYF. The DNA of the CDR3 is TGTGCCAGCAGCACTTGGACAGGCCAAGAGACCCAGTACTTC.

The CDR3 protein is CASRSTGFSYEQYF. CDR3 in DNA: TGTGCCAGCAGATCGACAGGGTTCTCCTACGAGCAGTACTTC. This chain links TRBV6-5 with TRBJ2-7; 7 bases are shared with TRBD1. The V and J ends lost 6 bases and 0 bases, in that order; junction bases with no gene match: 5. Germline-derived CDR1 and CDR2 are MNHEY and SVGAGI. The CDR3 totals 14 residues.

The genes are TRBV11-2 and TRBJ2-7; TRBD1 matches at 11 bases. This CDR3 is built from 15 residues. Germline V gene lookup returns CDR1 SGHAT and CDR2 FQNNGV. Germline trimming cut 5 bases from V and 1 base from J; bases unmatched to any gene: 4. In DNA form, the CDR3 reads TGTGCCAGCAGCCCGGGACAGGGGGTTTCCTACGAGCAGTACTTC. As protein: CASSPGQGVSYEQYF.

This sequence joins TRBV27 and TRBJ2-1; weak D call: TRBD1 (5 bases). CDR3 length: 13 amino acids. Per germline, CDR1 MNHEY and CDR2 SMNVEV (reference sequence). Trimming removed 4 bases from V and 9 bases from J, with 13 bases in between. CDR3: CASSSFQGVEQFF. CDR3 DNA sequence: TGTGCCAGCAGTTCCTTTCAGGGCGTTGAGCAGTTCTTC.

The rearrangement joins TRBV4-2 to TRBJ1-1, with D tentatively TRBD1 (6 bases). Trimming left V 6 bases short and J 7 bases short, with 18 bases between. The CDR3 has 14 residues. CDR1 and CDR2 from the germline V gene are LGHNA and YNFKEQ. The CDR3 nucleotides are TGTGCCAGCAGACCGGACAGCGGGGTGGATGAAGCTTTCTTT. Protein product: CASRPDSGVDEAFF.

This clone has only a few counts. V and J are TRBV29-1 and TRBJ1-3; no firm D call. Trimming pared 3 bases from V and 1 base from J, leaving 7 bases between. This CDR3 has 13 amino acids. Germline CDR1 SQVTM, CDR2 ANQGSEA. CDR3 nucleotides: TGCAGCGTTGAGAGGTTGTCTGGAAACACCATATATTTT. Its translation is CSVERLSGNTIYF.

This chain connects TRBV2 to TRBJ2-1; D is possibly TRBD2 (5 bases). With 5 bases removed from V and 4 bases from J, the gap between germline ends came to 15 bases. Germline V gives CDR1 SNHLY, CDR2 FYNNEI. This CDR3 contains 15 residues. CDR3 region: CASSPEGPPYNEQFF. In DNA form, the CDR3 reads TGTGCCAGCAGTCCCGAGGGCCCCCCGTACAATGAGCAGTTCTTC.

The V gene is TRBV12-5, the J gene TRBJ1-5; unclear D gene. V lost 1 base and J 6 bases, leaving 7 bases between the germline ends. This CDR3 has 13 amino acids. Germline V lookup: CDR1 LGHNT, CDR2 FRNRAP. CDR3 sequence (DNA): TGTGCTAGTGGTTTGGACCTCGGTCAGCCCCAGCATTTT. Translated, it gives CASGLDLGQPQHF.

The genes are TRBV9 and TRBJ2-7, with a tentative D call TRBD1 (5 bases). The V end lost 0 bases, the J end lost 2 bases, and 9 bases lay between the germline ends. The CDR3 runs to 14 residues. Germline V CDR1 and CDR2: SGDLS, YYNGEE. Here the CDR3 reads CASSVDDRPYEQYF. In DNA form, the CDR3 reads TGTGCCAGCAGCGTAGACGACAGACCCTACGAGCAGTACTTC.

This chain connects TRBV5-6 to TRBJ1-1, with D possibly TRBD1 on 5 matching bases. Per the germline V gene, CDR1 is SGHDT and CDR2 is YYEEEE. The CDR3 loop spans 15 amino acids. V was cut by 4 bases and J by 4 bases, with 17 bases left in between. Written as DNA, the CDR3 is TGTGCCAGCAGCCCCCGGGGGGAGGGTCGCACTGAAGCTTTCTTT. This codes for CASSPRGEGRTEAFF.

The chain employs TRBV6-5 and TRBJ2-7; D is perhaps TRBD2 (6 bases). Germline values: CDR1 MNHEY, CDR2 SVGAGI. This CDR3 is 15 amino acids long. The V end lost 2 bases, the J end lost 5 bases, and 16 bases lay between the germline ends. The CDR3 reads CASSYGGGLVDEQYF. In nucleotides, the CDR3 is TGTGCCAGCAGTTACGGTGGAGGGCTGGTCGACGAGCAGTACTTC.

This CDR3 is CATSDSRGGGNEKLFF. CDR3 sequence (DNA): TGTGCCACCAGTGATTCCCGCGGGGGCGGGAATGAAAAACTGTTTTTT. V usage is TRBV24-1 and J usage is TRBJ1-4; tentatively, D is TRBD1 (6 bases). CDR3 length: 16 amino acids. From germline, CDR1 is KGHDR and CDR2 SFDVKD. V was cut by 2 bases and J by 5 bases, with 14 bases left in between.

The V call is TRBV2, the J call TRBJ1-4; perhaps TRBD1 as D (5 bases). Germline CDR1 SNHLY, CDR2 FYNNEI. The CDR3 totals 15 residues. Trimming removed 5 bases from V and 3 bases from J, with 13 bases in between. The CDR3 DNA is TGTGCCAGCAGTCTCAGGGATACCCCTAATGAAAAACTGTTTTTT. Its translation is CASSLRDTPNEKLFF.

V usage is TRBV6-2 or TRBV6-3 and J usage is TRBJ2-7; TRBD1 matches at 10 bases. Germline CDR1 MNHEY, CDR2 SVGEGT. The CDR3 is made up of 15 amino acids. V lost 5 bases and J lost 3; bases outside the gene matches: 7. The DNA for the CDR3 is TGTGCCAGCAGTGGTCGAGGACAGGGGGACTACGAGCAGTACTTC. This sequence encodes CASSGRGQGDYEQYF.

The chain uses TRBV28 and TRBJ2-5; 8 bases align to TRBD1. V shed 5 bases and J 5 bases; nucleotides not matched to a gene: 10. The CDR3 has 15 amino acids. The V gene's germline CDR1 is MDHEN and CDR2 SYDVKM. CDR3 DNA: TGTGCCAGCAGTAGCGTCCAGGGGGCGCGGGAGACCCAGTACTTC. It specifies CASSSVQGARETQYF.

DNA of the CDR3: TGTGCCAGCAGCTCTAGGGGACTAGCGGGAGGGGGTCGGAATGAGCAGTTCTTC. Amino acids: CASSSRGLAGGGRNEQFF. V gene TRBV7-9 combines with J gene TRBJ2-1; 16 bases align to TRBD2. Germline assignment: CDR1 SEHNR and CDR2 FQNEAQ (reference sequence). The CDR3 has 18 amino acids. V was pared by 4 bases and J by 7 bases, with 10 bases of the junction left unmatched.

The chain carries TRBV30 and TRBJ1-1; D is uncertain. This CDR3 is built from 14 residues. The V and J ends lost 1 base and 3 bases respectively, with 12 bases between them. Germline values: CDR1 GTSNPN, CDR2 SVGIG (reference sequence). CDR3 nucleotides: TGTGCCTGGAGTGGCCAAGTCCAGGACACTGAAGCTTTCTTT. Amino acids: CAWSGQVQDTEAFF.

The V call is TRBV7-2, the J call TRBJ1-6; D is unresolved. V lost 4 bases to trimming and J lost 7 bases, with 11 bases between them. Germline assignment: CDR1 SGHTA and CDR2 FQGNSA. The CDR3 consists of 14 residues. The CDR3 DNA sequence: TGTGCCAGCAGCTCATTTGCGGGGAATTCACCCCTCCACTTT. Translating gives CASSSFAGNSPLHF.

The CDR3 sequence is CATSDAGQGLGQYF. The DNA of the CDR3 is TGTGCCACCAGTGATGCGGGACAGGGGTTAGGGCAGTACTTC. The chain links TRBV24-1 to TRBJ2-7, with TRBD1 matching 10 bases. The CDR3 is made up of 14 amino acids. Germline values: CDR1 KGHDR, CDR2 SFDVKD. The V segment lost 3 bases and the J segment 9 bases; nucleotides outside the gene matches: 7.

The V call is TRBV18, the J call TRBJ2-7; D is unclear. The germline V gene encodes CDR1 KGHSH and CDR2 LQKENI. The CDR3 is 12 residues long. V gave up 3 bases and J gave up 4 bases, with 7 bases separating them. The CDR3 DNA sequence: TGTGCCAGCTCACCTGAACAGTACGAGCAGTACTTC. This sequence encodes CASSPEQYEQYF.

The genes are TRBV28 and TRBJ2-2; TRBD2 aligns across 8 bases. Per the germline V gene, CDR1 is MDHEN and CDR2 is SYDVKM. This CDR3 spans 19 amino acids. The V and J ends lost 1 base and 6 bases, in that order; junction bases with no gene match: 16. This CDR3 is CASSLFLPSGGAVAGELFF. DNA of the CDR3: TGTGCCAGCAGTTTATTCTTACCTTCCGGGGGGGCCGTCGCCGGGGAGCTGTTTTTT.

The chain recombines TRBV27 with TRBJ2-3; D is undetermined. Trimming took off 2 bases at V and 3 bases at J, with 9 bases between the two ends. The CDR3 is 14 amino acids. The germline V gene encodes CDR1 MNHEY and CDR2 SMNVEV (reference sequence). CDR3 protein: CASSLLGQTDTQYF. In DNA form, the CDR3 reads TGTGCCAGCAGTTTACTAGGCCAAACAGATACGCAGTATTTT.

CDR3 region: CASSYGTLSSGNTIYF. Here the CDR3 DNA reads TGTGCCAGTAGCTACGGGACATTGAGCTCTGGAAACACCATATATTTT. The genes are TRBV19 and TRBJ1-3, with D possibly being TRBD1 (6 bases). Germline CDR1 LNHDA, CDR2 SQIVND (reference sequence). The CDR3 is made up of 16 amino acids. V was trimmed by 6 bases and J by 0 bases, leaving 15 bases between them.